The 20 T cell receptor beta chains below all came from one sample that was sequenced in a study of CD8 T cells in Susac syndrome. When the RNA was reverse transcribed, random hexamers were used with an input of about 0.5 to 1 ug. MiXCR, run by TCRdb on the immunoSEQ multiplex PCR reads, gives a single entry per CDR3 protein. Among about 150,000 distinct CDR3 sequences listed, roughly 96% were seen once. The source material was CD4+ T cells from PBMCs. These TCRs come from a human donor with Susac syndrome.

This clonotype has a single count. The rearrangement uses TRBV7-9 and TRBJ2-7, with 10 bases matching TRBD2. Unmatched junction bases numbered 5, after V lost 5 bases and J lost 4 bases. Per germline, CDR1 SEHNR and CDR2 FQNEAQ (reference sequence). The CDR3 contains 14 residues. In DNA, the CDR3 is TGTGCCAGCAGCCCTCTAGCGGGGGAATACGAGCAGTACTTC. Amino acids: CASSPLAGEYEQYF.

This rearrangement joins TRBV25-1 to TRBJ2-7; 9 positions match TRBD1. Trimming removed 6 bases from V and 7 bases from J; junction bases left unmatched: 10. This CDR3 has 14 amino acids. In germline, CDR1 is MGHDK, CDR2 SYGVNS. CDR3 protein: CASRGQGGVREQYF. In DNA, the CDR3 is TGTGCCAGCAGGGGACAGGGCGGGGTCCGGGAGCAGTACTTC.

The chain joins TRBV3-1 to TRBJ2-4; no definite D call. CDR1 and CDR2 (germline): LGHDT, YNNKEL (reference sequence). This CDR3 is built from 14 residues. The ends were cut back, 1 base at V and 6 bases at J, with 10 bases in the middle. CDR3 in DNA: TGTGCCAGCAGCCAAGTTCGTCCCGCAAACATTCAGTACTTC. It codes for CASSQVRPANIQYF.

The chain has TRBV5-1 and TRBJ2-5; TRBD1 agrees at 7 bases. CDR1 is SGHRS and CDR2 is YFSETQ in the germline V gene. CDR3 size: 14 residues. Losses at the gene ends were 4 bases for V and 2 bases for J; bases not matched to a gene: 5. This CDR3 is CASSPGTEQETQYF. CDR3 in DNA: TGCGCCAGCAGCCCAGGGACAGAGCAAGAGACCCAGTACTTC. Full variable domain (outside the CDR3, taken from reference TRBV5-1 and TRBJ2-5): KAGVTQTPRYLIKTRGQQVTLSCSPISGHRSVSWYQQTPGQGLQFLFEYFSETQRNKGNFPGRFSGRQFSNSRSEMNVSTLELGDSALYLCASSPGTEQETQYFGPGTRLLVL.

V is TRBV20-1 and J is TRBJ1-1; D is unresolved. V dropped 5 bases and J dropped 3 bases, with 4 bases sitting between them. The CDR3 totals 10 residues. The germline V gene has CDR1 DFQATT and CDR2 SNEGSKA (reference sequence). The CDR3 nucleotides read TGCAGTGCTGTTGACACTGAAGCTTTCTTT. Its translation is CSAVDTEAFF.

The rearrangement joins TRBV20-1 to TRBJ2-2, with D possibly TRBD2 on 6 matching bases. This CDR3 is 14 amino acids long. The germline V gene has CDR1 DFQATT and CDR2 SNEGSKA (reference sequence). The V end lost 3 bases, the J end lost 3 bases, and 11 bases lay between the germline ends. The CDR3 DNA follows: TGCAGTGCTAGGGGAGGTCGGGACACCGGGGAGCTGTTTTTT. This sequence encodes CSARGGRDTGELFF.

The CDR3 DNA reads as TGTGCCAGCAGCTTGGCGGGGGAGGAACAGCCCCAGCATTTT. Translating it yields CASSLAGEEQPQHF. V usage is TRBV5-6 and J usage is TRBJ1-5; a weak D match, TRBD1 (5 bases). V gave up 0 bases and J gave up 7 bases, with 11 bases separating them. The V gene's germline CDR1 is SGHDT and CDR2 YYEEEE. This CDR3 region has 14 residues.

This chain links TRBV15 with TRBJ2-7, with D possibly matching TRBD2 (5 bases). Germline-derived CDR1 and CDR2 are LNHNV and YYDKDF (reference sequence). This CDR3 has 12 residues. The ends were cut back, 2 bases at V and 6 bases at J, with 8 bases in the middle. This chain's CDR3 is CATSRPGVEQYF. The CDR3 DNA follows: TGTGCCACCAGCAGACCCGGGGTCGAGCAGTACTTC.

This clonotype showed up just once. This rearrangement joins TRBV12-3 or TRBV12-4 to TRBJ2-1; the D call may be TRBD1 or TRBD2 (6 bases each). Trimming took 2 bases from V and 8 from J, leaving 10 bases between them. The CDR3 is made up of 13 amino acids. The CDR3: CASSLKGGHEQFF. The CDR3 coding sequence is TGTGCCAGCAGTTTAAAGGGGGGCCATGAGCAGTTCTTC.

The chain joins TRBV9 to TRBJ1-6; possibly TRBD1 for D (5 bases). Germline CDR1 reads SGDLS; CDR2 reads YYNGEE. The CDR3 totals 14 residues. V lost 6 bases and J lost 7, with 14 bases in between. The DNA of the CDR3 is TGTGCCAGCAATGGCGGGACTGGAAATTCACCCCTCCACTTT. Encoded protein: CASNGGTGNSPLHF.

This clonotype was counted a single time. CDR3 sequence: CSAGGAPPNTDEQFF. The DNA for the CDR3 is TGCAGCGCCGGGGGGGCCCCTCCCAACACCGATGAGCAGTTCTTC. V gene TRBV29-1 combines with J gene TRBJ2-1, with TRBD2 matching over 8 bases. The CDR3 has 15 amino acids. Per the germline V gene, CDR1 is SQVTM and CDR2 is ANQGSEA. J lost 8 bases, V lost 7 bases, and 16 bases had no gene match.

The J gene is TRBJ2-5, the V gene TRBV6-4; tentative D call: TRBD2 (5 bases). This CDR3 has 15 residues. V was pared by 6 bases and J by 5 bases, with 19 bases between. The V gene's germline CDR1 is MRHNA and CDR2 SNTAGT. CDR3 nucleotide sequence: TGTGCCAGCAGGGCTAGGACCCTGCCGGGGGAGACCCAGTACTTC. Translation: CASRARTLPGETQYF.

In DNA form, the CDR3 reads TGTGCCAGCAGCTTGCGGGGACAGGGCCGGGAGACCCAGTACTTC. Translated, it gives CASSLRGQGRETQYF. V usage is TRBV7-3 and J usage is TRBJ2-5, with 9 bases matching TRBD1. In germline, CDR1 is SGHTA, CDR2 FQGTGA. V shed 3 bases, J shed 5 bases, and the junction held 7 bases outside the gene matches. CDR3 length: 15 amino acids.

This rearrangement joins TRBV20-1 to TRBJ2-2, with 8 nucleotides matching TRBD2. This CDR3 spans 15 amino acids. Germline V gene data show CDR1 as DFQATT and CDR2 as SNEGSKA (reference sequence). V dropped 2 bases and J dropped 0; count of bases not matched to a gene: 2. The CDR3 reads CSARSGGSNTGELFF. Written as DNA, the CDR3 is TGCAGTGCTAGAAGCGGGGGATCGAACACCGGGGAGCTGTTTTTT.

The genes are TRBV13 and TRBJ1-1; D remains unclear. V lost 5 bases to trimming and J lost 4 bases, with 14 bases between them. The germline V gene has CDR1 PRHDT and CDR2 FYEKMQ (reference sequence). The CDR3 is 14 residues long. The CDR3 loop is CASSLLRVGTEAFF. The CDR3 coding sequence is TGTGCCAGCAGCCTCCTGAGGGTCGGCACTGAAGCTTTCTTT.

The chain combines TRBV29-1 with TRBJ2-3; maybe TRBD2 (6 bases). Germline assignment: CDR1 SQVTM and CDR2 ANQGSEA. V lost 4 bases, J lost 4 bases, and 9 bases lay in between. The CDR3 spans 12 residues. The CDR3 nucleotides are TGCAGCGTTGTCGGGGGTGCAGATACGCAGTATTTT. Translating gives CSVVGGADTQYF.

The chain combines TRBV20-1 with TRBJ2-2, with D possibly TRBD1 on 5 matching bases. Trimming took 3 bases from V and 3 from J, leaving 14 bases between them. The CDR3 contains 15 residues. From germline, CDR1 is DFQATT and CDR2 SNEGSKA (reference sequence). CDR3 DNA: TGCAGTGCTAGGCCACTTTTGGGGCACACCGGGGAGCTGTTTTTT. It yields the protein CSARPLLGHTGELFF.

V usage is TRBV3-1 and J usage is TRBJ1-1, with D hard to call. The CDR3 spans 11 residues. Germline lookup yields CDR1 LGHDT and CDR2 YNNKEL (reference sequence). V was cut by 6 bases and J by 7 bases, with 9 bases left in between. As DNA, the CDR3 is TGTGCCAGCAGGAGGGAAGGTGAAGCTTTCTTT. Translating gives CASRREGEAFF.

The chain joins TRBV5-4 to TRBJ1-2, with D hard to call. The CDR3 has 15 amino acids. The V gene's germline CDR1 is SGHNT and CDR2 YYREEE (reference sequence). The ends were cut back, 0 bases at V and 3 bases at J, with 12 bases in the middle. The CDR3 region is CASSLERPADYGYTF. The CDR3 DNA is TGTGCCAGCAGCTTGGAACGGCCGGCGGACTATGGCTACACCTTC. Filled out from reference TRBV5-4 and TRBJ1-2, the complete variable domain reads ETGVTQSPTHLIKTRGQQVTLRCSSQSGHNTVSWYQQALGQGPQFIFQYYREEENGRGNFPPRFSGLQFPNYSSELNVNALELDDSALYLCASSLERPADYGYTFGSGTRLTVV.

The CDR3 loop is CASSSTTSGVMTQYF. The CDR3 DNA sequence: TGTGCCAGCAGCTCAACGACTAGCGGGGTAATGACCCAGTACTTC. This chain joins TRBV7-9 and TRBJ2-5; 11 nucleotides match TRBD2. Trimming took 4 bases from V and 7 from J; bases not matched to a gene: 8. This CDR3 contains 15 residues. From germline, CDR1 is SEHNR and CDR2 FQNEAQ (reference sequence).